Listed below are T cell receptor beta chains from one sample, sequenced in a study of siplizumab effects on memory and regulatory T cells. The method was immunoSEQ multiplex PCR; TCRdb's version includes in-frame clones alone and lacks a portion of them. The data hold 100,000 or so clones, with 75% to 95% observed a single time. The sample consisted of CD4+ T cells sorted from blood. The receptors originated from a human donor in good health. Some clones in this sample may be carry-over from other donors' samples. CDR3s include the opening cysteine and the closing phenylalanine or tryptophan. The D gene is left open where the match is weak. Clone sizes are given selectively: once, few, many, or a class where the clone is expanded.

v_call: TRBV11-3; d_call: .; cdr3_length: 13; clone_size: .; j_call: TRBJ2-7; cdr3_nt: TGTGCCAGCAGCAAGGGACCCGCCTACGAGCAGTACTTC; cdr3_aa: CASSKGPAYEQYF
v_call: TRBV28; d_call: .; cdr3_length: 12; clone_size: .; j_call: TRBJ2-7; cdr3_nt: TGTGCCAGCAGTGAGTGGACAAACGAGCAGTACTTC; cdr3_aa: CASSEWTNEQYF
v_call: TRBV6-5; d_call: .; cdr3_length: 13; clone_size: .; j_call: TRBJ1-1; cdr3_nt: TGTGCCAGCAGACGTACGGAGGACACTGAAGCTTTCTTT; cdr3_aa: CASRRTEDTEAFF
v_call: TRBV18; d_call: TRBD1; cdr3_length: 15; clone_size: .; j_call: TRBJ2-2; cdr3_nt: TGTGCCAGCTCACCATCAACAGGGGGAACCGGGGAGCTGTTTTTT; cdr3_aa: CASSPSTGGTGELFF
v_call: TRBV10-1; d_call: .; cdr3_length: 14; clone_size: .; j_call: TRBJ2-2; cdr3_nt: TGCGCCAGCAGTGAGGGCCTAAACACCGGGGAGCTGTTTTTT; cdr3_aa: CASSEGLNTGELFF
v_call: TRBV6-5; d_call: TRBD1; cdr3_length: 14; clone_size: .; j_call: TRBJ2-7; cdr3_nt: TGTGCCAGCAGTTCGCTGGACAGGGCTGGAGAGCAGTACTTC; cdr3_aa: CASSSLDRAGEQYF
v_call: TRBV7-2; d_call: .; cdr3_length: 11; clone_size: .; j_call: TRBJ2-7; cdr3_nt: TGTGCCAGCAGCTTATACTACGAGCAGTACTTC; cdr3_aa: CASSLYYEQYF
v_call: TRBV7-9; d_call: .; cdr3_length: 15; clone_size: .; j_call: TRBJ1-1; cdr3_nt: TGTGCCAGCAGCTTATTGGACAGTTTGAACACTGAAGCTTTCTTT; cdr3_aa: CASSLLDSLNTEAFF
v_call: TRBV28; d_call: TRBD2; cdr3_length: 16; clone_size: once; j_call: TRBJ2-3; cdr3_nt: TGTGCCAGCAGTTCCGCTCGAGGGAGGGGCACAGATACGCAGTATTTT; cdr3_aa: CASSSARGRGTDTQYF
v_call: TRBV28; d_call: .; cdr3_length: 12; clone_size: .; j_call: TRBJ2-1; cdr3_nt: TGTGCCAGCAACGAATTCCTACAGGAGCAGTTCTTC; cdr3_aa: CASNEFLQEQFF
v_call: TRBV7-3; d_call: TRBD2; cdr3_length: 14; clone_size: .; j_call: TRBJ2-7; cdr3_nt: TGTGCCAGCAGCGCGATAGCGGGAACCTACGAGCAGTACTTC; cdr3_aa: CASSAIAGTYEQYF
v_call: TRBV27; d_call: .; cdr3_length: 14; clone_size: .; j_call: TRBJ2-1; cdr3_nt: TGTGCCAGCAGTTTATACGCTCGATATGATGAGCAGTTCTTC; cdr3_aa: CASSLYARYDEQFF
v_call: TRBV14; d_call: TRBD2; cdr3_length: 16; clone_size: .; j_call: TRBJ2-1; cdr3_nt: TGTGCCAGCAGCCCCTTTCTAGCGGGAGGGCCGATTGAGCAGTTCTTC; cdr3_aa: CASSPFLAGGPIEQFF
v_call: TRBV6-1; d_call: .; cdr3_length: 14; clone_size: .; j_call: TRBJ2-3; cdr3_nt: TGTGCCGCACCAAAAGCGATTAGCACAGATACGCAGTATTTT; cdr3_aa: CAAPKAISTDTQYF
v_call: TRBV28; d_call: .; cdr3_length: 12; clone_size: .; j_call: TRBJ1-4; cdr3_nt: TGTGCCAGCAGTTTGCAGGGTGAAAAACTGTTTTTT; cdr3_aa: CASSLQGEKLFF
v_call: TRBV5-4; d_call: .; cdr3_length: 14; clone_size: .; j_call: TRBJ2-3; cdr3_nt: TGTGCCAGCAGCCCCTTGTCCGGCACAGATACGCAGTATTTT; cdr3_aa: CASSPLSGTDTQYF
v_call: TRBV18; d_call: .; cdr3_length: 12; clone_size: .; j_call: TRBJ2-7; cdr3_nt: TGTGCCAGCTCACCAGACTCGGACGAGCAGTACTTC; cdr3_aa: CASSPDSDEQYF
v_call: TRBV27; d_call: .; cdr3_length: 13; clone_size: .; j_call: TRBJ1-1; cdr3_nt: TGTGCCAGCAGTTTATCGGGGTCACTGAAAGCTTTCTTT; cdr3_aa: CASSLSGSLKAFF
v_call: TRBV7-2; d_call: .; cdr3_length: 14; clone_size: .; j_call: TRBJ2-2; cdr3_nt: TGTGCCAGCAGCCCGGACTATCTGACCGGGGAGCTGTTTTTT; cdr3_aa: CASSPDYLTGELFF
v_call: TRBV11-1; d_call: .; cdr3_length: 19; clone_size: .; j_call: TRBJ2-5; cdr3_nt: TGTGCCAGCAGCTTAGTCTGGCCCGCTCGCGAGGTTACGGGGGAGACCCAGTACTTC; cdr3_aa: CASSLVWPAREVTGETQYF
v_call: TRBV19; d_call: TRBD1; cdr3_length: 17; clone_size: .; j_call: TRBJ2-4; cdr3_nt: TGTGCCAGTAGTATAATATGGGACAGATTAGCCAAAAACATTCAGTACTTC; cdr3_aa: CASSIIWDRLAKNIQYF
v_call: TRBV7-6; d_call: .; cdr3_length: 14; clone_size: once; j_call: TRBJ1-1; cdr3_nt: TGTGCCAGCAGCTTAGCATGGTTGAACACTGAAGCTTTCTTT; cdr3_aa: CASSLAWLNTEAFF
v_call: TRBV29-1; d_call: .; cdr3_length: 14; clone_size: .; j_call: TRBJ2-3; cdr3_nt: TGCAGCGTCATAATGGGCGGTGGCCCAGATACGCAGTATTTT; cdr3_aa: CSVIMGGGPDTQYF
v_call: TRBV27; d_call: TRBD2; cdr3_length: 17; clone_size: .; j_call: TRBJ2-7; cdr3_nt: TGTGCCAGCAGTTTACGGAAGACTAGCGGGAGTGGTTCCCAGCAGTACTTC; cdr3_aa: CASSLRKTSGSGSQQYF
v_call: TRBV6-5; d_call: .; cdr3_length: 16; clone_size: .; j_call: TRBJ1-2; cdr3_nt: TGTGCCAGCAGTTACCTCTCCCCTCTCCCCAACTATGGCTACACCTTC; cdr3_aa: CASSYLSPLPNYGYTF
v_call: TRBV5-4; d_call: TRBD1; cdr3_length: 14; clone_size: .; j_call: TRBJ2-1; cdr3_nt: TGTGCCAGCAGCCCCACACGGACAGGGCAAGAGCAGTTCTTC; cdr3_aa: CASSPTRTGQEQFF
v_call: TRBV5-6; d_call: .; cdr3_length: 13; clone_size: .; j_call: TRBJ2-7; cdr3_nt: TGTGCCAGCAGCCTCCCCGATCTCTACGAGCAGTACTTC; cdr3_aa: CASSLPDLYEQYF
v_call: TRBV27; d_call: .; cdr3_length: 15; clone_size: .; j_call: TRBJ2-2; cdr3_nt: TGTGCCAGCAGTTTCGCGGGACCGAACACCGGGGAGCTGTTTTTT; cdr3_aa: CASSFAGPNTGELFF
v_call: TRBV4-2; d_call: .; cdr3_length: 17; clone_size: .; j_call: TRBJ2-2; cdr3_nt: TGTGCCAGCAGCCAAGATCCCCAGGGCTTCTACACCGGGGAGCTGTTTTTT; cdr3_aa: CASSQDPQGFYTGELFF
v_call: TRBV10-3; d_call: .; cdr3_length: 18; clone_size: .; j_call: TRBJ2-5; cdr3_nt: TGTGCCATCAGAGACCCACTCGGGGGAGGCGGGTATCAAGAGACCCAGTACTTC; cdr3_aa: CAIRDPLGGGGYQETQYF
v_call: TRBV2; d_call: TRBD2; cdr3_length: 16; clone_size: .; j_call: TRBJ2-1; cdr3_nt: TGTGCCAGCAGTTTCGGGCTAGCGGGAGGGCGAGATGAGCAGTTCTTC; cdr3_aa: CASSFGLAGGRDEQFF
v_call: TRBV5-1; d_call: .; cdr3_length: 13; clone_size: .; j_call: TRBJ2-7; cdr3_nt: TGCGCCAGCAGCTTGGACCAGGGTTCGGTCTCGTACTTC; cdr3_aa: CASSLDQGSVSYF
v_call: TRBV11-1; d_call: .; cdr3_length: 12; clone_size: .; j_call: TRBJ2-2; cdr3_nt: TGTGCCAGCAGCTTAGTCGAGGGGGAGCTGTTTTTT; cdr3_aa: CASSLVEGELFF
v_call: TRBV11-3; d_call: .; cdr3_length: 14; clone_size: .; j_call: TRBJ2-3; cdr3_nt: TGTGCCAGCAGCCCTGGGGTTAGCACAGATACGCAGTATTTT; cdr3_aa: CASSPGVSTDTQYF
v_call: TRBV18; d_call: TRBD1; cdr3_length: 14; clone_size: .; j_call: TRBJ2-7; cdr3_nt: TGTGCCAGCTCAGGGTCAGGGGGCAACGACGAGCAGTACTTC; cdr3_aa: CASSGSGGNDEQYF